The rows below give T cell receptor beta chains drawn from one sample of a study of blood T cells in healthy people across ages. Using its own MiXCR run on the 5' RACE reads, TCRdb lists one record per CDR3 protein. The sample has 1.5 million to 2 million distinct CDR3 sequences, about 35% seen once. The specimen sequenced was blood. The receptors shown here come from a young woman in good health. Each CDR3 is given with its conserved first and last residue. D genes are given only for firm matches. Only some rows state a clone size, as once, few, many or a class for expanded clones.

len: 16; v_gene: TRBV2; d_gene: -; j_gene: TRBJ2-7; abundance: -; CDR3nt: TGTGCCAGCAGTTCACCCCGGGAAACTCGGGTTTACGAGCAGTACTTC; CDR3aa: CASSSPRETRVYEQYF
len: 15; v_gene: TRBV3-1; d_gene: TRBD2; j_gene: TRBJ2-7; abundance: -; CDR3nt: TGTGCCAGCAGCCATCAGCGGGGGGAAGCCTACGAGCAGTACTTC; CDR3aa: CASSHQRGEAYEQYF
len: 16; v_gene: TRBV6-5; d_gene: -; j_gene: TRBJ1-6; abundance: -; CDR3nt: TGTGCCAGCAGCCCAGGGATGAGCTCCTATAATTCACCCCTCCACTTT; CDR3aa: CASSPGMSSYNSPLHF
len: 15; v_gene: TRBV2; d_gene: TRBD2; j_gene: TRBJ2-3; abundance: -; CDR3nt: TGTGCCGGCAACGGGCGGGAGGGCAGCACAGATACGCAGTATTTT; CDR3aa: CAGNGREGSTDTQYF
len: 13; v_gene: TRBV29-1; d_gene: -; j_gene: TRBJ1-2; abundance: few; CDR3nt: TGCAGCGTTGAAGATCCAGAGTCAAGGGGCTACACCTTC; CDR3aa: CSVEDPESRGYTF
len: 14; v_gene: TRBV7-9; d_gene: -; j_gene: TRBJ2-7; abundance: -; CDR3nt: TGTGCCAGCAGGACTCGAAAGGCGGGGTACGAGCAGTACTTC; CDR3aa: CASRTRKAGYEQYF
len: 16; v_gene: TRBV30; d_gene: TRBD1; j_gene: TRBJ2-2; abundance: -; CDR3nt: TGTGCCTGGAGTTACCGGGACAGGGTATGGGCCGGGGAGCTGTTTTTT; CDR3aa: CAWSYRDRVWAGELFF
len: 12; v_gene: TRBV28; d_gene: -; j_gene: TRBJ1-1; abundance: -; CDR3nt: TGTGCCACCATGTCCGGAGGGACTGAAGCTTTCTTT; CDR3aa: CATMSGGTEAFF
len: 18; v_gene: TRBV15; d_gene: TRBD2; j_gene: TRBJ2-1; abundance: few; CDR3nt: TGTGCCACCAGCAGAGAGGTACTAGCGGACCCGACGGACAATGAGCAGTTCTTC; CDR3aa: CATSREVLADPTDNEQFF
len: 12; v_gene: TRBV24-1; d_gene: -; j_gene: TRBJ2-1; abundance: -; CDR3nt: TGTGCCACCAGTGACCCGGTGGGGGAGCAGTTCTTC; CDR3aa: CATSDPVGEQFF
len: 14; v_gene: TRBV12-3/TRBV12-4; d_gene: TRBD1; j_gene: TRBJ2-5; abundance: few; CDR3nt: TGTGCCAGCACTTTCCAGGACAGGTCCGGGACCCAGTACTTC; CDR3aa: CASTFQDRSGTQYF
len: 16; v_gene: TRBV9; d_gene: TRBD1; j_gene: TRBJ2-7; abundance: -; CDR3nt: TGTGCCGGCAGCGCCACCGGGACAGGGGTCCCCTACGAGCAGTACTTC; CDR3aa: CAGSATGTGVPYEQYF
len: 14; v_gene: TRBV24-1; d_gene: TRBD1; j_gene: TRBJ1-5; abundance: -; CDR3nt: TGTGCCACCATGGGGACAGGGAGGAACCAGCCCCAGCATTTT; CDR3aa: CATMGTGRNQPQHF
len: 14; v_gene: TRBV6-1; d_gene: TRBD2; j_gene: TRBJ2-1; abundance: few; CDR3nt: TGTGCCAGCAGTGAAGTTAGGGAGGGGTCGGAGCAGTTCTTC; CDR3aa: CASSEVREGSEQFF
len: 18; v_gene: TRBV7-6; d_gene: -; j_gene: TRBJ1-1; abundance: few; CDR3nt: TGTGCCAGCAGCTTATCCGGGTCAGCGACCTTTTCGAACACTGAAGCTTTCTTT; CDR3aa: CASSLSGSATFSNTEAFF
len: 18; v_gene: TRBV27; d_gene: -; j_gene: TRBJ1-6; abundance: few; CDR3nt: TGTGCCAGCAGTCCTCAGCTTCCAGGGACCCCCTATAATTCACCCCTCCACTTT; CDR3aa: CASSPQLPGTPYNSPLHF
len: 13; v_gene: TRBV20-1; d_gene: TRBD2; j_gene: TRBJ2-7; abundance: few; CDR3nt: TGCAGTGCTAGTAGCGGGGGTCTCTACGAGCAGTACTTC; CDR3aa: CSASSGGLYEQYF
len: 13; v_gene: TRBV28; d_gene: -; j_gene: TRBJ1-5; abundance: -; CDR3nt: TGTGCCAGCAGGGGTACTCCCTATCAGCCCCAGCATTTT; CDR3aa: CASRGTPYQPQHF
len: 16; v_gene: TRBV7-9; d_gene: TRBD1; j_gene: TRBJ1-5; abundance: -; CDR3nt: TGTGCCAGCAGCTTAGCCTCGACAGGGAGAGGTCAGCCCCAGCATTTT; CDR3aa: CASSLASTGRGQPQHF
len: 14; v_gene: TRBV5-1; d_gene: -; j_gene: TRBJ2-1; abundance: -; CDR3nt: TGCGCCAGCAGCTTTCGGATAGAACACAATGAGCAGTTCTTC; CDR3aa: CASSFRIEHNEQFF
len: 14; v_gene: TRBV20-1; d_gene: -; j_gene: TRBJ2-3; abundance: many; CDR3nt: TGCAGTGCTAGGGTTAGCGGAAGCACAGATACGCAGTATTTT; CDR3aa: CSARVSGSTDTQYF
len: 18; v_gene: TRBV13; d_gene: TRBD2; j_gene: TRBJ2-5; abundance: -; CDR3nt: TGTGCCAGCAGCTTGGGATTGGATAGCGGGGGTGAACTGGAGACCCAGTACTTC; CDR3aa: CASSLGLDSGGELETQYF
len: 15; v_gene: TRBV7-3; d_gene: TRBD1; j_gene: TRBJ2-3; abundance: once; CDR3nt: TGTGCCAGCAGCATACCTGGGACAGGCACAGATACGCAGTATTTT; CDR3aa: CASSIPGTGTDTQYF
len: 13; v_gene: TRBV6-6; d_gene: -; j_gene: TRBJ2-7; abundance: few; CDR3nt: TGTGCCAGCAGTTATGGGGCAGCCTGGGAGCAGTACTTC; CDR3aa: CASSYGAAWEQYF
len: 14; v_gene: TRBV24-1; d_gene: -; j_gene: TRBJ2-3; abundance: -; CDR3nt: TGTGCCACCAGTGATTCGACGGTCACAGATACGCAGTATTTT; CDR3aa: CATSDSTVTDTQYF